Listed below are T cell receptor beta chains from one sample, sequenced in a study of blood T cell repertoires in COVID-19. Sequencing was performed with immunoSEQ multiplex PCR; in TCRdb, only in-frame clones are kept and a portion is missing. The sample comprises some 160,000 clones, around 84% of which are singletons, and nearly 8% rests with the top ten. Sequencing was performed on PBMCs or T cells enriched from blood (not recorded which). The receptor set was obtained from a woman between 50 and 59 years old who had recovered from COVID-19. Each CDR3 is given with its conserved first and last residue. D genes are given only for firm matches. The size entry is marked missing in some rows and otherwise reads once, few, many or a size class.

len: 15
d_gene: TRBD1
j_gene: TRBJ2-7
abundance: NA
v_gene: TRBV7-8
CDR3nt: TGTGCCAGCAGCATAAGGCCGGGACAGACCCCAGGAGCGTACTTC
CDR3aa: CASSIRPGQTPGAYF

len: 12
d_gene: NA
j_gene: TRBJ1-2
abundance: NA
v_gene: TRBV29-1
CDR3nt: TGCAGCGTTGGGACGCAGGGCTATGGCTACACCTTC
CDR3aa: CSVGTQGYGYTF

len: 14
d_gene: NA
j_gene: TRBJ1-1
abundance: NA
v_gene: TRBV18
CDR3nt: TGTGCCAGCTCACCCACACAGGTTACCACTGAAGCTTTCTTT
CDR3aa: CASSPTQVTTEAFF

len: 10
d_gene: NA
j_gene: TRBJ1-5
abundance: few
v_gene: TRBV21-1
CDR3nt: TGTGCCAGCAAGCATCAGCCCCAGCATTTT
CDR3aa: CASKHQPQHF

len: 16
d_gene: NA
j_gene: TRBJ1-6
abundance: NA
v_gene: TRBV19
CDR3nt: TGTGCCAGTAGTGGCGGCGCTAACTCCTATAATTCACCCCTCCACTTT
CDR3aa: CASSGGANSYNSPLHF

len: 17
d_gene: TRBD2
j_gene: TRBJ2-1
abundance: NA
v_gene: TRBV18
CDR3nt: TGTGCCAGCTCACCGAAGACTAGCGGGGGGGCGGTGAATGAGCAGTTCTTC
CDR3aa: CASSPKTSGGAVNEQFF

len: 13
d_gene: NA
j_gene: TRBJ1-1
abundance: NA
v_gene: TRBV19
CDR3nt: TGTGCCAGTCATACAGGATTGAACACTGAAGCTTTCTTT
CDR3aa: CASHTGLNTEAFF

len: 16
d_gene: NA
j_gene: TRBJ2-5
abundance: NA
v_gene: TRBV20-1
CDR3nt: TGCAGTGCTAGTTTACCAGGGTCCGTCTCACCAGAGACCCAGTACTTC
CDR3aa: CSASLPGSVSPETQYF

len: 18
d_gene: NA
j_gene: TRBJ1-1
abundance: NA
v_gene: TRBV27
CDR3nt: TGTGCCAGCAGTTTATCGCTCCCCATTCAGACAGAGAACACTGAAGCTTTCTTT
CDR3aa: CASSLSLPIQTENTEAFF

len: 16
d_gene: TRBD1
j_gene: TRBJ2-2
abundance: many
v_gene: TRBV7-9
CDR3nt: TGTGCCAGCAGCTCCTGGCAGGGGGCCAACACCGGGGAGCTGTTTTTT
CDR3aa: CASSSWQGANTGELFF

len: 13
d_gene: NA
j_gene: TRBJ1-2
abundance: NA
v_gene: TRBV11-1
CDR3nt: TGTGCCAGCAGCTTAGCGGGGGCTGGTGGCTACACCTTC
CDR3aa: CASSLAGAGGYTF

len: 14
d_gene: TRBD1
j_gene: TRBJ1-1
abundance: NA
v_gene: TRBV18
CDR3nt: TGTGCCAGCTCACCGGACAGGGGGAACACTGAAGCTTTCTTT
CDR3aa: CASSPDRGNTEAFF

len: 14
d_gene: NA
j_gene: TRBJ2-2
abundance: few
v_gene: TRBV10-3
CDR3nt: TGTGCCATCAGAGCTAGCGCGGACACCGGGGAGCTGTTTTTT
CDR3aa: CAIRASADTGELFF

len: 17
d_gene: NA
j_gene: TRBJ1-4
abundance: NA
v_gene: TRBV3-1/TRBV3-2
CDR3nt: TGTGCCAGCAGCCAAGATTGGCAGGGTGAGGCTAATGAAAAACTGTTTTTT
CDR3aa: CASSQDWQGEANEKLFF

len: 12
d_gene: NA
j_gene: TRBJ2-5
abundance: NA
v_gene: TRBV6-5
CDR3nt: TGTGCCAGCAGTCCCCATGAGGGGGCCCAGTACTTC
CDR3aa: CASSPHEGAQYF

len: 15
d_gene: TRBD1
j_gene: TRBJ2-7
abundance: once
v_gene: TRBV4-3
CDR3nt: TGCGCCAGCAGCCAATACGGACAGGCCTCCTACGAGCAGTACTTC
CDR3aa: CASSQYGQASYEQYF

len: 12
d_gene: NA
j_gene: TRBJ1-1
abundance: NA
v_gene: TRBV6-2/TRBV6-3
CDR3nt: TGTGCCAGCAGTAGAGAATACTCTGAAGCTTTCTTT
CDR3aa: CASSREYSEAFF

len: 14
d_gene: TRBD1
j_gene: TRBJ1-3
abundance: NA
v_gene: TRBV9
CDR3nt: TGTGCCAGCAGCGTAGGGGGACAGGGAAACACCATATATTTT
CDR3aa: CASSVGGQGNTIYF

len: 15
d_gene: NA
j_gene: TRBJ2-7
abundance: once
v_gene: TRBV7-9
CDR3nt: TGTGCCAGCAGCTTCCTCCTGAACAGCTACGATGAGCAGTACTTC
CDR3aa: CASSFLLNSYDEQYF

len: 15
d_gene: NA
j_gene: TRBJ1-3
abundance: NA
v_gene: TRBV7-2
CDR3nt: TGTGCCAGCAGCCCTGACTTCCTCTCTGGAAACACCATATATTTT
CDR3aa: CASSPDFLSGNTIYF

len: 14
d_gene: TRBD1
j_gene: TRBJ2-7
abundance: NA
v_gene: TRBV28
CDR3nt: TGTGCCAGCAGTTTAAGGGACAGCCCTTACGAGCAGTACTTC
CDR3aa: CASSLRDSPYEQYF

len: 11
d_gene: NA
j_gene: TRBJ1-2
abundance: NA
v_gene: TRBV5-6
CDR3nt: TGTGCCAGCAGCGCCCCGGGGGGCTACACCTTC
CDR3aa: CASSAPGGYTF

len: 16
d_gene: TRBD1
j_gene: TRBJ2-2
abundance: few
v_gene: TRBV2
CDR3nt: TGTGCCAGCAGTGAGTTCGAGACAGGGCTCACCGGGGAGCTGTTTTTT
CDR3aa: CASSEFETGLTGELFF

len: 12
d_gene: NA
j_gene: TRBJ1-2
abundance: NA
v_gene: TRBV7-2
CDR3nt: TGTGCCAGCAGCTTTTCTAGTTATGGCTACACCTTC
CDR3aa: CASSFSSYGYTF

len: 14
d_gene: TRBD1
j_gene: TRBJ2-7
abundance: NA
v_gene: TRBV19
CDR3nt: TGTGCCAGTAAACCGGGACAGGGTCTTCACGAGCAGTACTTC
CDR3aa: CASKPGQGLHEQYF

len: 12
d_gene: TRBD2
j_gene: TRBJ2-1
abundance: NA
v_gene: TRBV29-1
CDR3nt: TGCAGCGTTGCTAGCGGTTACAATGAGCAGTTCTTC
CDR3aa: CSVASGYNEQFF

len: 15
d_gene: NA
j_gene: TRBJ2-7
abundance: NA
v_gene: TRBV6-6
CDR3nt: TGTGCCAGCAGTTTAGGGGATCTCGCAGCCTACGAGCAGTACTTC
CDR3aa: CASSLGDLAAYEQYF

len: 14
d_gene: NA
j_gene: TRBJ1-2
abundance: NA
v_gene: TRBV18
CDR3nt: TGTGCCAGCTCACAAGCGGAGGTCAACTATGGCTACACCTTC
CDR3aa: CASSQAEVNYGYTF

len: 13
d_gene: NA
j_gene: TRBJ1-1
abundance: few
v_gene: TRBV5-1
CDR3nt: TGCGCCAGCAGCACCCTAACGAACACTGAAGCTTTCTTT
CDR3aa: CASSTLTNTEAFF

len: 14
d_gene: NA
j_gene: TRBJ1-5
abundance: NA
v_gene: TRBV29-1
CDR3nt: TGCAGCGCCTCTCAGGGTTTGAGAGATTCGCCCCAGCATTTT
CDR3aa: CSASQGLRDSPQHF

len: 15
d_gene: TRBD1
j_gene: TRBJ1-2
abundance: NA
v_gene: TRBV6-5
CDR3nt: TGTGCCAGCAGTTACCGGGGACAGGGAGGGTATGGCTACACCTTC
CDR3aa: CASSYRGQGGYGYTF

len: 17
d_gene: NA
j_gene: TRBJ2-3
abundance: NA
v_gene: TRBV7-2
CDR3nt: TGTGCCAGCAGCTTCCAGAAACCGGGACTTTCCACAGATACGCAGTATTTT
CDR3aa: CASSFQKPGLSTDTQYF

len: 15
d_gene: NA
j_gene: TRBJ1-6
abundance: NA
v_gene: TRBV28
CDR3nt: TGTGCCAGCAGGCCAAGTCAGGGGTGGAATTCACCCCTCCACTTT
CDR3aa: CASRPSQGWNSPLHF

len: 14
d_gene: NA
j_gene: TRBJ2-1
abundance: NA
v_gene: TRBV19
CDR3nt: TGTGCCAGTAGTAGGCGGGCCTCTATTAATGAGCAGTTCTTC
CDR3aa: CASSRRASINEQFF

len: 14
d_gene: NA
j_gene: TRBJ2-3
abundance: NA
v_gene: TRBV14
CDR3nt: TGTGCCAGCAGCCCCCGTGACTTCGCGGTAACGCAGTATTTT
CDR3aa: CASSPRDFAVTQYF

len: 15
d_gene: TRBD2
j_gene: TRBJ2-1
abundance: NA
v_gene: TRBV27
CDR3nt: TGTGCCAGCAGTCATATAGCGGGGGGACTCAATGAGCAGTTCTTC
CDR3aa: CASSHIAGGLNEQFF

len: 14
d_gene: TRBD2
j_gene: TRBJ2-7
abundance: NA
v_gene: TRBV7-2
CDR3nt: TGTGCCAGCAGTCCAAGCGGGAGGGCCTACGAGCAGTACTTC
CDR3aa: CASSPSGRAYEQYF

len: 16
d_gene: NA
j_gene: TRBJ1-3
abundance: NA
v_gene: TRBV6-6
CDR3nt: TGTGCCAGCAGTTACTCGAGCAGCGGGGCCGGAAACACCATATATTTT
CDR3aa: CASSYSSSGAGNTIYF

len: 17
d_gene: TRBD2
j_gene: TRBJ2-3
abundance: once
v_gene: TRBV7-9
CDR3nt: TGTGCCAGCAGCTTGACTAGCGGGGGGACTAGCACAGATACGCAGTATTTT
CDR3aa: CASSLTSGGTSTDTQYF

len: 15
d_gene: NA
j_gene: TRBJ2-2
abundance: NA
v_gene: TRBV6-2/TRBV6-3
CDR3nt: TGTGCCAGCAGTTACCAGCGACTAAGCACCGGGGAGCTGTTTTTT
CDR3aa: CASSYQRLSTGELFF

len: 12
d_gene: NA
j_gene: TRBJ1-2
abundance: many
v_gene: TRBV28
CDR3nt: TGTGCCAGCAGTTTACGGAACTATGGCTACACCTTC
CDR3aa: CASSLRNYGYTF

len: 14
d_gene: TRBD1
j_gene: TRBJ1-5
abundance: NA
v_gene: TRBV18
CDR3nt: TGTGCCAGCTCACATGAGACAGGGAGTCAGCCCCAGCATTTT
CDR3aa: CASSHETGSQPQHF

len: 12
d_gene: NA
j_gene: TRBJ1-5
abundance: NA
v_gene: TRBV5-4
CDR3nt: TGTGCCAGCAGCTCCCTCGGGCAGCCCCAGCATTTT
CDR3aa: CASSSLGQPQHF

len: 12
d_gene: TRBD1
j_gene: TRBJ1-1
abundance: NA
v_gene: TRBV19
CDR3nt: TGTGCCAGTAAGGGGGCCGTTGCTGAAGCTTTCTTT
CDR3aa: CASKGAVAEAFF

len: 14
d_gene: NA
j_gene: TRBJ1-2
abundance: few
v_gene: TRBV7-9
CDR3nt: TGTGCCAGCAGCTTAGATGGCAGGGCTGGAGGCTACACCTTC
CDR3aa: CASSLDGRAGGYTF

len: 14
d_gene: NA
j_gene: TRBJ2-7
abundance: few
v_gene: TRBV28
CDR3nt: TGTGCCAGCAGCCGAGGAGGGAGTATTCACGAGCAGTACTTC
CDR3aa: CASSRGGSIHEQYF